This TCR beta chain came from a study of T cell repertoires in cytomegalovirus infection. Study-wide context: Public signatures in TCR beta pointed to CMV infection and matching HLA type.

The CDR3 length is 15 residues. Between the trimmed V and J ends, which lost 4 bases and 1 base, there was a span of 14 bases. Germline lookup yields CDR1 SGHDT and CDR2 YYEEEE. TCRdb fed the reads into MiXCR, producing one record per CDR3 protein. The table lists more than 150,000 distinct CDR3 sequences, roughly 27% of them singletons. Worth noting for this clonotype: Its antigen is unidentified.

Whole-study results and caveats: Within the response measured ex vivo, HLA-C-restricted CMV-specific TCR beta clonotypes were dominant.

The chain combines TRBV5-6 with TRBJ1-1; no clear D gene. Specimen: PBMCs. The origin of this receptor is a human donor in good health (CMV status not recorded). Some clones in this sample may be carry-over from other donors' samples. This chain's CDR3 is CASSPRRPQNTEAFF. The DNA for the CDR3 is TGTGCCAGCAGCCCGAGGCGTCCACAGAACACTGAAGCTTTCTTT.